A single sample is the source of the 16 T cell receptor beta chains below, sequenced in a study of metastatic and nonmetastatic thyroid tumors. TCRdb re-processed the PCR reads through MiXCR. The sample holds about 20,000 clones, approximately 25% seen once. Each patient went into thyroid surgery without having received any treatment. Sequencing was done on a sample of tumor tissue. These TCRs come from a female donor with papillary thyroid cancer or a benign thyroid nodule (not recorded which). Some clones in this sample may be carry-over from other donors' samples.

V gene TRBV11-3 combines with J gene TRBJ1-1, with 8 bases lining up with TRBD1. This CDR3 is built from 14 residues. Germline assignment: CDR1 SGHNT and CDR2 YENEEA. Germline trimming cut 4 bases from V and 4 bases from J; bases unmatched to any gene: 5. The CDR3 protein is CASSWTTGATEAFF. Written as DNA, the CDR3 is TGTGCCAGCAGCTGGACGACAGGGGCCACTGAAGCTTTCTTT.

There are a few counts of this clone. Given the absence of the conserved phenylalanine or tryptophan at the CDR3 end, a read error is likely. This chain connects TRBV28 to TRBJ1-5, with D possibly being TRBD1 (5 bases). The CDR3 is 14 residues long. The germline V gene has CDR1 MDHEN and CDR2 SYDVKM. The CDR3 sequence: CDSSPRGGNQPQHS. The DNA of the CDR3 is TGTGACAGCAGTCCAAGGGGCGGCAATCAGCCCCAGCATTCT.

This clone is labeled medium-sized. The rearrangement links TRBV6-1 to TRBJ2-1, with 9 bases lining up with TRBD2. CDR1 is MNHNS and CDR2 is SASEGT in the germline V gene. J gave up 6 bases and V 6 bases, and 3 bases lay outside the gene matches. CDR3 size: 13 residues. This CDR3 is CASSLAGVNEQFF. The CDR3 DNA sequence: TGTGCCAGCAGCTTAGCGGGAGTCAATGAGCAGTTCTTC.

This rearrangement joins TRBV6-1 to TRBJ1-3; no firm D call. The CDR3 has 14 residues. Trimming left V 2 bases short and J 0 bases short, with 5 bases between. The germline V gene has CDR1 MNHNS and CDR2 SASEGT. CDR3 residues: CASSEQPSGNTIYF. In DNA, the CDR3 is TGTGCCAGCAGTGAACAGCCCTCTGGAAACACCATATATTTT.

This clone was counted ten times or more. The chain uses TRBV20-1 and TRBJ2-7; 10 bases match TRBD2. From germline, CDR1 is DFQATT and CDR2 SNEGSKA (reference sequence). This CDR3 is 16 amino acids long. This chain's CDR3 is CSPTGMSGRARGEQYF. In DNA, the CDR3 is TGCAGCCCCACCGGAATGAGCGGGAGGGCGAGGGGCGAGCAGTACTTC.

This clone was detected only a few times. The V call is TRBV20-1, the J call TRBJ2-7; D remains unclear. V lost 4 bases to trimming and J lost 0 bases, with 13 bases between them. This CDR3 is 14 amino acids long. Per germline, CDR1 DFQATT and CDR2 SNEGSKA (reference sequence). The CDR3 here is CSATSPSSSYEQYF. CDR3 bases: TGCAGTGCTACATCCCCCTCCAGCTCCTACGAGCAGTACTTC.

This clone is categorized as medium-sized. This sequence joins TRBV20-1 and TRBJ1-1, with 8 bases lining up with TRBD1. V dropped 6 bases and J dropped 0; count of bases not matched to a gene: 3. This CDR3 spans 13 amino acids. Looked up from germline, CDR1 is DFQATT and CDR2 is SNEGSKA (reference sequence). CDR3 sequence (DNA): TGCAGTGCACCGACAGGGGTGAACACTGAAGCTTTCTTT. This translates into CSAPTGVNTEAFF.

The chain uses TRBV10-3 and TRBJ1-6; 8 bases map to TRBD1. V was clipped by 4 bases and J by 8 bases; unmatched bases: 7. CDR3 size: 15 residues. Germline CDR1 and CDR2: ENHRY and SYGVKD. The DNA for the CDR3 is TGTGCCATCAGTGTCAGGACAGGGCCGGATTCACCCCTCCACTTT. This gives the protein CAISVRTGPDSPLHF.

This clone was recorded many times. The chain joins TRBV24-1 to TRBJ1-2; 9 bases are a match to TRBD1. The V gene's germline CDR1 is KGHDR and CDR2 SFDVKD. The CDR3 runs to 14 residues. The V gene end was trimmed by 4 bases and the J gene end by 6 bases; junction bases not matched to a gene: 5. Here the CDR3 reads CATSDDRGLHGYTF. The CDR3, as DNA: TGTGCCACCAGTGACGACAGGGGGTTGCATGGCTACACCTTC.

The rearrangement joins TRBV6-2 or TRBV6-3 to TRBJ1-3; D gene uncertain. V was pared by 6 bases and J by 5 bases, with 8 bases between. Germline V lookup: CDR1 MNHEY, CDR2 SVGEGT. CDR3 length: 12 amino acids. In nucleotides, the CDR3 is TGTGCCAGCAGCCTCCCTAGAAACACCATATATTTT. Protein sequence: CASSLPRNTIYF.

The table lists this clone with many counts. The chain carries TRBV27 and TRBJ2-1, with TRBD2 matching over 7 bases. Unmatched junction bases numbered 4, after V lost 3 bases and J lost 5 bases. The CDR3 loop spans 14 amino acids. Germline V gene lookup returns CDR1 MNHEY and CDR2 SMNVEV (reference sequence). The CDR3 sequence is CASSLAGVHNEQFF. The CDR3 DNA sequence: TGTGCCAGCAGTTTGGCGGGAGTACACAATGAGCAGTTCTTC.

The CDR3 spells CASSSLAGGNTDTQYF. The CDR3 nucleotides are TGCGCCAGCAGCTCATTAGCGGGAGGGAACACAGATACGCAGTATTTT. The rearrangement joins TRBV5-1 to TRBJ2-3, with 11 bases aligning to TRBD2. The CDR3 length is 16 residues. The V segment lost 3 bases and the J segment 2 bases; nucleotides outside the gene matches: 5. Germline CDR1 reads SGHRS; CDR2 reads YFSETQ.

This clone was observed once. The chain employs TRBV9 and TRBJ1-6; D unresolved. Trimming removed 3 bases at V and 5 bases at J, with 9 bases between. This CDR3 contains 14 residues. Germline V CDR1 and CDR2: SGDLS, YYNGEE. CDR3 in DNA: TGTGCCAGCAGCGGGACTGGGGATAATTCACCCCTCCACTTT. Protein sequence: CASSGTGDNSPLHF.

This clone has at least ten counts. The rearrangement links TRBV5-6 to TRBJ2-3; TRBD2 matches 11 bases. Germline V gene sequence: CDR1 SGHDT, CDR2 YYEEEE. CDR3 length: 18 amino acids. Unmatched junction bases numbered 11, after V lost 1 base and J lost 4 bases. The CDR3: CASSLRLAGGYWADTQYF. DNA of the CDR3: TGTGCCAGCAGCTTGAGGCTAGCGGGAGGTTATTGGGCAGATACGCAGTATTTT.

This clone has a handful of counts. This chain connects TRBV28 to TRBJ2-7; 8 nucleotides agree with TRBD2. Per germline, CDR1 MDHEN and CDR2 SYDVKM. V shed 7 bases and J 2 bases; nucleotides not matched to a gene: 13. The length of the CDR3 is 16 residues. The CDR3 region has the DNA TGTGCCAGCACGAGATTAGCCGGGACTAGACCCTACGAGCAGTACTTC. Its protein is CASTRLAGTRPYEQYF.

This clone was counted many times. The genes are TRBV5-5 and TRBJ2-5; D is perhaps TRBD1 or TRBD2 (6 bases each). The germline CDR1 and CDR2 sequences are SGHKS and YYEKEE (reference sequence). The CDR3 consists of 15 residues. Between the trimmed V and J ends, which lost 0 bases and 4 bases, there was a span of 13 bases. CDR3 sequence (DNA): TGTGCCAGCAGCTTGGGAGGGGGAGGTGTAGAGACCCAGTACTTC. Residues: CASSLGGGGVETQYF.